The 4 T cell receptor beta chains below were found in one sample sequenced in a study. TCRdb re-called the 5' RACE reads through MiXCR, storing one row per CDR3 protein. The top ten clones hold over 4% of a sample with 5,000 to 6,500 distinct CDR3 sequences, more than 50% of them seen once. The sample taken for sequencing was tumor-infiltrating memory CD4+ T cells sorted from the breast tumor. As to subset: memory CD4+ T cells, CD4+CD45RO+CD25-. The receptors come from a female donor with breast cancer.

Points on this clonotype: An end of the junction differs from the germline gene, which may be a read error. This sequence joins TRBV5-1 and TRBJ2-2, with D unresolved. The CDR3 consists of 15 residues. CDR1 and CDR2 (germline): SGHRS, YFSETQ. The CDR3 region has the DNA TGCGCCAGCAGGTTGGTCCAGCGAAACACCGGGGAGCTGTTTTTT. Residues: CASRLVQRNTGELFF.

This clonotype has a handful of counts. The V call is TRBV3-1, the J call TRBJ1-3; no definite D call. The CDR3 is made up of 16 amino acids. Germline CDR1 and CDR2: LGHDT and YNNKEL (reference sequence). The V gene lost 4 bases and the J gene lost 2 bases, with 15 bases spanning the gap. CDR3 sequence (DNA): TGTGCCAGCAGCCCTTCTTTTGTTTTGGCTGGAAACACCATATATTTT. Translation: CASSPSFVLAGNTIYF.

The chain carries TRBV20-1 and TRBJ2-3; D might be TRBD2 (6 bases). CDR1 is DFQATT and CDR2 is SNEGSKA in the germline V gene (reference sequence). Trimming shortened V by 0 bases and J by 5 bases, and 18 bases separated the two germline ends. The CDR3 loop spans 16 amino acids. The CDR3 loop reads CSARDSGSGLIDTQYF. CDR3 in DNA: TGCAGTGCTAGAGACTCGGGTAGCGGACTCATAGATACGCAGTATTTT.

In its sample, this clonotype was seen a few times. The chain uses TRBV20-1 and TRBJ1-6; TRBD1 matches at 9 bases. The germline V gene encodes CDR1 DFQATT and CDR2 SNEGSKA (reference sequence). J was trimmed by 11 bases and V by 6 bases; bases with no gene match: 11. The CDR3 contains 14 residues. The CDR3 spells CSAEDRGQGAPLHF. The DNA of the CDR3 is TGCAGTGCAGAGGACAGGGGACAAGGGGCACCCCTCCACTTT.